Presented here are 23 T cell receptor beta chains from one specimen sequenced in a study of response to subunit inactivated influenza vaccine. TCRdb reanalysed the RT-PCR reads using MiXCR and keeps one entry per CDR3 protein. The table has about 700,000 distinct CDR3 sequences, about 14% seen once. Sequencing used PBMCs from blood, obtained roughly 15 days before vaccination. The receptors derive from a man in his forties or fifties who received an inactivated influenza vaccine.

The chain couples TRBV7-2 to TRBJ2-2, with 7 bases aligning to TRBD2. There are 17 residues in the CDR3. The V segment lost 2 bases and the J segment 0 bases; nucleotides outside the gene matches: 6. Germline V gene lookup returns CDR1 SGHTA and CDR2 FQGNSA. The CDR3 sequence: CASSLQAGTTNTGELFF. The CDR3 coding sequence is TGTGCCAGCAGCTTACAAGCGGGGACCACGAACACCGGGGAGCTGTTTTTT.

In this sample, this clonotype turned up a few times. V usage is TRBV28 and J usage is TRBJ2-3, with D perhaps TRBD1 (5 bases). Looked up from germline, CDR1 is MDHEN and CDR2 is SYDVKM. V lost 3 bases, J lost 3 bases, and 16 bases lay in between. This CDR3 is built from 16 residues. The CDR3 loop reads CASSFSGPTGTDTQYF. CDR3 nucleotides: TGTGCCAGCAGTTTCTCCGGGCCAACAGGAACAGATACGCAGTATTTT.

This clonotype was seen more than once but under ten times. This chain connects TRBV4-2 to TRBJ2-3; unclear D gene. The CDR3 contains 16 residues. Germline CDR1 reads LGHNA; CDR2 reads YNFKEQ. With 3 bases removed from V and 1 base from J, the gap between germline ends came to 14 bases. CDR3 nucleotides: TGTGCCAGCAGCCACCCCCCCGTGGTCGGCACAGATACGCAGTATTTT. Protein: CASSHPPVVGTDTQYF.

This clonotype was seen repeatedly, ten times or more. The V gene is TRBV6-1, the J gene TRBJ2-2; D tentatively reads TRBD1 or TRBD2 (6 bases each). The CDR3 is 15 amino acids. Germline lookup yields CDR1 MNHNS and CDR2 SASEGT. V gave up 6 bases and J gave up 1 base, with 12 bases separating them. The CDR3 loop reads CASRRRGQNTGELFF. Here the CDR3 DNA reads TGTGCCAGCAGGAGGCGGGGACAGAACACCGGGGAGCTGTTTTTT.

This clonotype has only a few counts. The chain recombines TRBV12-3 or TRBV12-4 with TRBJ2-7, with TRBD2 matching over 8 bases. The trim removed 6 bases at V and 11 bases at J, leaving 15 bases unmatched. The CDR3 covers 14 residues. The CDR3 region is CASSQTRGGTSKYF. DNA for the CDR3: TGTGCCAGCAGCCAAACCCGGGGGGGTACGAGCAAGTACTTC.

This clonotype showed up many times. This chain connects TRBV4-3 to TRBJ1-4; 8 bases match TRBD1. From germline, CDR1 is LGHNA and CDR2 YSLEER. The CDR3 extends over 16 amino acids. V lost 4 bases, J lost 6 bases, and 10 bases stayed unmatched. The CDR3 DNA reads TGCGCCAGCAGCCTTGGAAACGGACAGGGACATGAAAAACTGTTTTTT. Translating gives CASSLGNGQGHEKLFF.

At least ten counts were recorded for this clonotype. J is TRBJ2-1 and V is TRBV24-1, with 9 nucleotides matching TRBD1. V lost 4 bases, J lost 6 bases, and 9 bases stayed unmatched. The germline CDR1 and CDR2 sequences are KGHDR and SFDVKD. CDR3 size: 16 residues. CDR3 loop: CATSDAQGAWGNEQFF. Written as DNA, the CDR3 is TGTGCCACCAGTGACGCACAGGGGGCTTGGGGCAATGAGCAGTTCTTC.

The CDR3 coding sequence is TGTGCCAGCAGCCAAGCTGGGATGCGGGCCTCGGGAAACACCATATATTTT. Encoded protein: CASSQAGMRASGNTIYF. This chain joins TRBV3-1 and TRBJ1-3, with D uncertain. The V gene's germline CDR1 is LGHDT and CDR2 YNNKEL (reference sequence). CDR3 length: 17 residues. V lost 1 base and J lost 4, with 17 bases in between. The full variable domain, its missing parts supplied by reference TRBV3-1 and TRBJ1-3, is DTAVSQTPKYLVTQMGNDKSIKCEQNLGHDTMYWYKQDSKKFLKIMFSYNNKELIINETVPNRFSPKSPDKAHLNLHINSLELGDSAVYFCASSQAGMRASGNTIYFGEGSWLTVV.

This clonotype was found a few times. This rearrangement joins TRBV7-9 to TRBJ2-1; the D gene could be TRBD1 or TRBD2 (6 bases each). This CDR3 is 17 amino acids long. Trimming removed 4 bases at V and 5 bases at J, with 21 bases between. Per germline, CDR1 SEHNR and CDR2 FQNEAQ (reference sequence). The CDR3: CASSSRKGGTSNNEQFF. The CDR3 nucleotides read TGTGCCAGCAGCTCTAGAAAAGGGGGGACGTCTAACAATGAGCAGTTCTTC.

This clonotype occurred once. The CDR3 is CASSLGLFEQFF. CDR3 DNA: TGTGCCAGCAGCCTGGGACTATTTGAGCAGTTCTTC. This rearrangement joins TRBV14 to TRBJ2-1, with 7 bases aligning to TRBD2. The V segment lost 4 bases and the J segment 9 bases; nucleotides outside the gene matches: 3. Germline-derived CDR1 and CDR2 are SGHDN and FVKESK. This CDR3 has 12 amino acids.

The genes are TRBV6-6 and TRBJ2-7, with D maybe TRBD1 (6 bases). From germline, CDR1 is MNHNY and CDR2 SVGAGI (reference sequence). The CDR3 covers 12 residues. Between the trimmed V and J ends, which lost 8 bases and 3 bases, there was a span of 11 bases. CDR3 nucleotides: TGTGCCAGCTCAATAGGGGGCTACGAGCAGTACTTC. Its translation is CASSIGGYEQYF.

The rearrangement uses TRBV3-1 and TRBJ2-7; tentative D call: TRBD1 (6 bases). Trimming pared 1 base from V and 5 bases from J, leaving 12 bases between. This CDR3 is 14 amino acids long. Germline lookup yields CDR1 LGHDT and CDR2 YNNKEL (reference sequence). CDR3 sequence (DNA): TGTGCCAGCAGCCAAGCGCAGGGGAACCACGAGCAGTACTTC. Protein product: CASSQAQGNHEQYF.

This clonotype was detected a few times. At one boundary the junction diverges from the germline segment, which might be a read error. The chain is built from TRBV15 and TRBJ1-4; D gene uncertain. Germline V CDR1 and CDR2: LNHNV, YYDKDF (reference sequence). CDR3 size: 11 residues. The DNA for the CDR3 is TGTGCCACCAGCAGAGATGAAAAGCTGTTGTTT. It encodes CATSRDEKLLF.

This clonotype turned up a few times. The chain recombines TRBV6-1 with TRBJ1-2; D may be TRBD1 (5 bases). V lost 11 bases, J lost 1 base, and 14 bases lay in between. The CDR3 extends over 13 amino acids. Germline V CDR1 and CDR2: MNHNS, SASEGT. The CDR3 DNA sequence: TGTGCCGCCTTCAGGGCCTTTAACTATGGCTACACCTTC. Translating it yields CAAFRAFNYGYTF.

This clonotype has just a few counts. The chain couples TRBV29-1 to TRBJ2-5; no definite D call. The germline CDR1 and CDR2 sequences are SQVTM and ANQGSEA. The length of the CDR3 is 12 residues. V was pared by 7 bases and J by 2 bases, with 11 bases between. The CDR3 loop is CSARYGQETQYF. In DNA, the CDR3 is TGCAGCGCCCGTTACGGGCAAGAGACCCAGTACTTC.

The CDR3 is CATSRGGAGQETQYF. CDR3 in DNA: TGTGCCACCAGCAGAGGCGGAGCGGGGCAAGAGACCCAGTACTTC. This chain joins TRBV15 and TRBJ2-5; 7 bases agree with TRBD2. The CDR3 sequence is 15 residues long. J gave up 2 bases and V 1 base, and 4 bases lay outside the gene matches. Germline V gene data show CDR1 as LNHNV and CDR2 as YYDKDF (reference sequence).

The chain's CDR3 is CASSSSGAGAYEQYF. The CDR3, as DNA: TGTGCCAGCAGTTCATCTGGGGCAGGGGCCTACGAGCAGTACTTC. The chain employs TRBV7-2 and TRBJ2-7, with D maybe TRBD1 (6 bases). This CDR3 has 15 amino acids. Between the trimmed V and J ends, which lost 6 bases and 2 bases, there was a span of 17 bases. Germline CDR1 reads SGHTA; CDR2 reads FQGNSA.

The CDR3, as DNA: TGTGCCAGCAGGGCAGTGGGGATCACCGGGGAGCTGTTTTTT. It yields the protein CASRAVGITGELFF. The V call is TRBV12-3 or TRBV12-4, the J call TRBJ2-2; no firm D call. Trimming shortened V by 6 bases and J by 4 bases, and 12 bases separated the two germline ends. The CDR3 runs 14 residues.

This clonotype was seen a handful of times. The rearrangement links TRBV29-1 to TRBJ2-1; TRBD2 aligns across 7 bases. There are 14 residues in the CDR3. The trim removed 6 bases at V and 0 bases at J, leaving 5 bases unmatched. Per germline, CDR1 SQVTM and CDR2 ANQGSEA. The CDR3 loop reads CSVAGRNSYNEQFF. CDR3 sequence (DNA): TGCAGCGTAGCCGGGAGGAACTCCTACAATGAGCAGTTCTTC.

V gene TRBV28 combines with J gene TRBJ2-3; 8 nucleotides line up with TRBD2. Trimming at V came to 8 bases and at J to 6 bases, leaving 13 bases not matched to a gene. This CDR3 comprises 15 residues. CDR1 and CDR2 from the germline V gene are MDHEN and SYDVKM. The CDR3 nucleotides are TGTGCCAGCGGCGACCGGACTAGCCGGCCGGATACGCAGTATTTT. Its protein product is CASGDRTSRPDTQYF.

The genes are TRBV6-1 and TRBJ2-1; 8 nucleotides match TRBD2. The CDR3 runs to 15 residues. The germline gives CDR1 MNHNS, CDR2 SASEGT. Unmatched junction bases numbered 11, after V lost 7 bases and J lost 6 bases. CDR3 residues: CASKPGLGGFNEQFF. The DNA for the CDR3 is TGTGCCAGCAAACCGGGACTAGGTGGGTTCAATGAGCAGTTCTTC.

Ten or more counts support this clonotype. The chain employs TRBV29-1 and TRBJ2-7; no clear D. From germline, CDR1 is SQVTM and CDR2 ANQGSEA. V was trimmed by 4 bases and J by 2 bases, leaving 12 bases between them. The CDR3 runs 13 residues. The CDR3 coding sequence is TGCAGCGTTGGGACGGGCTCCCCCTACGAGCAGTACTTC. The encoded protein is CSVGTGSPYEQYF.

The V call is TRBV4-2, the J call TRBJ1-4; 11 bases fit TRBD1. The CDR3 loop spans 20 amino acids. After removal of 2 bases from V and 5 bases from J, the junction contained 16 bases not matched to a gene. CDR1 is LGHNA and CDR2 is YNFKEQ in the germline V gene. CDR3 in amino acids: CASSQLPGQGAPHQNEKLFF. In nucleotides, the CDR3 is TGTGCCAGCAGCCAACTCCCCGGACAGGGGGCTCCTCACCAGAATGAAAAACTGTTTTTT.